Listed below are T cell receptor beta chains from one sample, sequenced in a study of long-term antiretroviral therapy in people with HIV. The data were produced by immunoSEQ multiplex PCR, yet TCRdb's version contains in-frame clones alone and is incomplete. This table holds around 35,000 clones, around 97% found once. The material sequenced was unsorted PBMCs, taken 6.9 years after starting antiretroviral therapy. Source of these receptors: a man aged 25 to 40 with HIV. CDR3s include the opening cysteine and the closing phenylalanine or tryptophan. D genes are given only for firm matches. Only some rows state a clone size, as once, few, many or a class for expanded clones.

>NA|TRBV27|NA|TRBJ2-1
CASSPYSYNEQFF
TGTGCCAGCAGTCCCTACTCCTACAATGAGCAGTTCTTC
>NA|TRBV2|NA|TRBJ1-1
CASKGQSPEAFF
TGTGCCAGCAAAGGTCAGTCTCCTGAAGCTTTCTTT
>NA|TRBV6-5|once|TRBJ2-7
CASSLGGLGLREQYF
TGTGCCAGCAGCCTAGGGGGACTGGGCCTCAGGGAGCAGTACTTC
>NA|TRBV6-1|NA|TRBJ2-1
CASRNSSYNEQFF
TGTGCCAGCAGGAATAGCTCCTACAATGAGCAGTTCTTC
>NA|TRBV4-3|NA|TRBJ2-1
CASSQGLRSEGYNEQFF
TGCGCCAGCAGCCAAGGCTTACGATCCGAGGGCTACAATGAGCAGTTCTTC
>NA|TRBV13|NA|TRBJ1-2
CASSLESPANYGYTF
TGTGCCAGCAGCTTAGAGTCACCGGCCAACTATGGCTACACCTTC
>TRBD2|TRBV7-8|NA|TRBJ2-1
CASSARRGGNYNEQFF
TGTGCCAGCAGCGCTAGGCGGGGGGGAAACTACAATGAGCAGTTCTTC
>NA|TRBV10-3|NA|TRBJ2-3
CAISESDERPFDTQYF
TGTGCCATCAGTGAGTCGGATGAGCGCCCTTTCGATACGCAGTATTTT
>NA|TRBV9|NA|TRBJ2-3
CASSVRGRVGTDTQYF
TGTGCCAGCAGCGTAAGGGGCCGTGTTGGGACAGATACGCAGTATTTT
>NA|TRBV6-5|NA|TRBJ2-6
CASSYSGQWDVLTF
TGTGCCAGCAGTTACTCAGGACAATGGGACGTCCTGACTTTC
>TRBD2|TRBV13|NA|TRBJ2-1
CASSSGLVESNEQFF
TGTGCCAGCAGCTCAGGACTAGTCGAAAGTAATGAGCAGTTCTTC
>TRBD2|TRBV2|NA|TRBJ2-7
CASNREGYEQYF
TGTGCCAGCAATCGGGAGGGCTACGAGCAGTACTTC
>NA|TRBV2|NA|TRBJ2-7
CASLQEPYEQYF
TGTGCCAGCCTACAGGAGCCCTACGAGCAGTACTTC
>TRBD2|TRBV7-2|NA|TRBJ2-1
CASSPLGGGAGEQFF
TGTGCCAGCAGCCCGCTGGGCGGGGGGGCGGGTGAGCAGTTCTTC
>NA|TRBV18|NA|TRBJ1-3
CASSPLQGTEGNTIYF
TGTGCCAGCTCACCCCTGCAGGGGACGGAAGGAAACACCATATATTTT
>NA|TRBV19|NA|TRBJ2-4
CASRETGNVKGNIQYF
TGTGCCAGTAGGGAAACAGGGAATGTTAAGGGGAACATTCAGTACTTC
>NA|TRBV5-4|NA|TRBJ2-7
CASSYGLSYEQYF
TGTGCCAGCAGCTACGGACTCTCCTACGAGCAGTACTTC
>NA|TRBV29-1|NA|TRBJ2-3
CSVERGYTQYF
TGCAGCGTTGAAAGGGGGTATACGCAGTATTTT
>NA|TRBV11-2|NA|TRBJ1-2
CASSLRARTASNYGYTF
TGTGCCAGCAGCTTGAGGGCCAGGACAGCCTCTAACTATGGCTACACCTTC
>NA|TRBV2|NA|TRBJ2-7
CASVADQFYEQYF
TGTGCCAGTGTAGCGGATCAGTTCTACGAGCAGTACTTC
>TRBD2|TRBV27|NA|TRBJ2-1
CASSLRLAGGEDNEQFF
TGTGCCAGCAGTTTAAGACTAGCGGGAGGAGAGGACAATGAGCAGTTCTTC
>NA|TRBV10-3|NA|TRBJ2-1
CAISEGIGNEQFF
TGTGCCATCAGTGAAGGGATTGGCAATGAGCAGTTCTTC
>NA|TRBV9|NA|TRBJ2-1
CASSVESSPNEEQFF
TGTGCCAGCAGCGTAGAAAGCAGCCCTAATGAAGAGCAGTTCTTC
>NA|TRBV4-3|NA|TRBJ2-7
CASSQEAGVGEQYF
TGCGCCAGCAGCCAAGAAGCAGGGGTGGGCGAGCAGTACTTC
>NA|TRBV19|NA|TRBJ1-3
CASSIGRDVGNTIYF
TGTGCCAGTAGTATCGGCCGGGATGTCGGAAACACCATATATTTT
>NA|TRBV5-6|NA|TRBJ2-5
CASSLLGMGQETQYF
TGTGCCAGCAGCTTGTTGGGTATGGGCCAAGAGACCCAGTACTTC
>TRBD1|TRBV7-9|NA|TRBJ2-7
CASIPGTGTYEQYF
TGTGCCAGCATCCCCGGGACAGGGACCTACGAGCAGTACTTC
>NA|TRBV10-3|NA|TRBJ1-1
CAISTGDTEAFF
TGTGCCATCAGCACAGGAGACACTGAAGCTTTCTTT
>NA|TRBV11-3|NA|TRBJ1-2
CAGVGQLTNYGYTF
TGTGCCGGAGTAGGACAGCTCACTAACTATGGCTACACCTTC
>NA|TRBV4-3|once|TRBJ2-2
CASSQDPATEGGELFF
TGCGCCAGCAGCCAAGATCCCGCGACTGAGGGCGGGGAGCTGTTTTTT
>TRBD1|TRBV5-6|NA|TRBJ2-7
CASSLMGRGTGGYEQYF
TGTGCCAGCAGCTTGATGGGGCGAGGGACAGGGGGGTACGAGCAGTACTTC
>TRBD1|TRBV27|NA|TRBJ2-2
CASSLTGTVLNTGELFF
TGTGCCAGCAGTTTAACCGGGACAGTCTTGAACACCGGGGAGCTGTTTTTT
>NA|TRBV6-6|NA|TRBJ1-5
CASSYSGGSPQHF
TGTGCCAGCAGTTACTCGGGGGGTTCGCCCCAGCATTTT
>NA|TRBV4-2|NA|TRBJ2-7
CASSQELAAQSGEQYF
TGTGCCAGCAGCCAAGAGCTGGCAGCACAATCGGGCGAGCAGTACTTC
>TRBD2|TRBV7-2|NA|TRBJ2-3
CASSLTELAGVTTDTQYF
TGTGCCAGCAGCTTAACGGAGCTAGCGGGGGTTACCACAGATACGCAGTATTTT
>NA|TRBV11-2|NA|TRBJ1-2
CASSPPWGRVMTDNYGYTF
TGTGCCAGCAGCCCACCTTGGGGACGGGTCATGACCGATAACTATGGCTACACCTTC
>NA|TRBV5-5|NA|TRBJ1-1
CASRRKIEAFF
TGTGCCAGCAGACGCAAGATTGAAGCTTTCTTT
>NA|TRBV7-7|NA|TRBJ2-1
CASSSDPAVGGEQFF
TGTGCTAGCAGCTCCGATCCGGCGGTGGGGGGCGAGCAGTTCTTC
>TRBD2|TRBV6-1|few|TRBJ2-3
CVSTSGNTDTQYF
TGTGTCTCGACTAGCGGGAACACAGATACGCAGTATTTT
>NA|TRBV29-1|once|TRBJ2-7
CSVGETASEQYF
TGCAGCGTTGGTGAGACGGCGAGCGAGCAGTACTTC
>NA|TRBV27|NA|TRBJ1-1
CASSLSRGPNTEAFF
TGTGCCAGCAGTCTAAGTCGGGGGCCGAACACTGAAGCTTTCTTT
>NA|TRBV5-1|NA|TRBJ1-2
CASSLGTANYGYTF
TGCGCCAGCAGCTTGGGGACAGCTAACTATGGCTACACCTTC
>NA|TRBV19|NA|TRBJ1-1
CASSTSSGTEAFF
TGTGCCAGTAGTACCTCTTCAGGCACTGAAGCTTTCTTT
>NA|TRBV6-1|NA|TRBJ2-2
CASSESGRGGELFF
TGTGCCAGCAGTGAGTCGGGGCGTGGCGGGGAGCTGTTTTTT
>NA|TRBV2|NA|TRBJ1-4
CASTYARGFSEKLFF
TGTGCCAGCACCTACGCTCGGGGGTTCTCTGAAAAACTGTTTTTT
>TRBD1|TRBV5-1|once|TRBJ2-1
CASSFRDRGQGEQFF
TGCGCCAGCAGCTTCCGGGACAGGGGGCAGGGTGAGCAGTTCTTC
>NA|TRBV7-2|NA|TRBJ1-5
CASHRGVRGSNQPQHF
TGTGCCTCCCACAGAGGGGTACGTGGAAGCAATCAGCCCCAGCATTTT
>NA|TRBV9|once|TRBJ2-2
CASSVGRESFGTGELFF
TGTGCCAGCAGCGTAGGGAGAGAAAGCTTTGGCACCGGGGAGCTGTTTTTT
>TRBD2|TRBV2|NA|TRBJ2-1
CASTSGLANEQFF
TGTGCCAGCACGTCCGGACTAGCCAATGAGCAGTTCTTC
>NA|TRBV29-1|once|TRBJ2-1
CSLLGGRTSYNEQFF
TGCAGCCTCCTCGGGGGGCGGACCTCCTACAATGAGCAGTTCTTC
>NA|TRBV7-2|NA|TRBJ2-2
CASSPAVATGELFF
TGTGCCAGCAGCCCCGCCGTAGCGACCGGGGAGCTGTTTTTT
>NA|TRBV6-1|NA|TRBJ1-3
CASSEPDSSSGNTIYF
TGTGCCAGCAGTGAACCGGACTCGAGCTCTGGAAACACCATATATTTT
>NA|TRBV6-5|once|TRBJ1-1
CASSSTGNTEAFF
TGTGCCAGCAGTTCGACGGGGAACACTGAAGCTTTCTTT
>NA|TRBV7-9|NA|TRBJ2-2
CASSERLGEAGELFF
TGTGCCAGCAGCGAACGACTCGGAGAGGCCGGGGAGCTGTTTTTT